The next 27 T cell receptor beta chains were all read from a single sample in a study of cytomegalovirus exposure and HLA in healthy donors. Primers: 60 Vbeta forward and 13 Jbeta reverse. Some clones are missing from TCRdb's copy, which holds only in-frame ones; the method was immunoSEQ multiplex PCR. The data contain tens of thousands of clones, around 78% of them singletons. The material sequenced was PBMCs. The receptors shown here come from a man between 35 and 55 years old in good health and CMV-seronegative.

This chain uses TRBV5-1 with TRBJ2-7; D gene ambiguous. Per the germline V gene, CDR1 is SGHRS and CDR2 is YFSETQ. V shed 3 bases and J shed 0 bases, with 4 bases lying between them. The CDR3 has 12 amino acids. Written as DNA, the CDR3 is TGCGCCAGCAGCTCCAGCTCCTACGAGCAGTACTTC. The encoded protein is CASSSSSYEQYF.

CDR3: CASSQVGGNRGSYEQYF. The CDR3 nucleotides read TGTGCCAGCAGCCAAGTAGGTGGAAACAGGGGGTCCTACGAGCAGTACTTC. The V and J genes are TRBV4-2 and TRBJ2-7, with 8 bases aligning to TRBD1. CDR1 and CDR2 (germline): LGHNA, YNFKEQ. With 1 base clipped from V and 1 base from J, the junction kept 9 bases outside the gene matches. The CDR3 has 17 residues.

The chain joins TRBV6-6 to TRBJ1-6; no clear D gene. Trimming removed 2 bases at V and 7 bases at J, with 12 bases between. Germline CDR1 and CDR2: MNHNY and SVGAGI (reference sequence). CDR3 size: 15 residues. Here the CDR3 reads CASSYTKEGNSPLHF. CDR3 DNA: TGTGCCAGCAGTTACACCAAGGAGGGAAATTCACCCCTCCACTTT.

CDR3 bases: TGTGCCAGCAGGGGACTAGCTGGCTCCTACGAGCAGTACTTC. Amino acids: CASRGLAGSYEQYF. This rearrangement joins TRBV27 to TRBJ2-7, with 9 bases that match TRBD2. Germline CDR1 reads MNHEY; CDR2 reads SMNVEV (reference sequence). CDR3 length equals 14 residues. The V gene end was trimmed by 6 bases and the J gene end by 0 bases; junction bases not matched to a gene: 3.

The rearrangement uses TRBV5-1 and TRBJ2-5; perhaps TRBD1 as D (6 bases). Deletions cut 1 base from V and 11 bases from J, with 12 bases between. Germline CDR1 SGHRS, CDR2 YFSETQ. The CDR3 totals 12 residues. CDR3 residues: CASSLLQGEQYF. In nucleotides, the CDR3 is TGCGCCAGCAGCTTGTTACAGGGAGAGCAGTACTTC. Using reference TRBV5-1 and TRBJ2-5 for the parts outside the CDR3, the full variable domain is KAGVTQTPRYLIKTRGQQVTLSCSPISGHRSVSWYQQTPGQGLQFLFEYFSETQRNKGNFPGRFSGRQFSNSRSEMNVSTLELGDSALYLCASSLLQGEQYFGPGTRLLVL.

The rearrangement joins TRBV7-2 to TRBJ2-7; no firm D call. The V end lost 5 bases, the J end lost 1 base, and 15 bases lay between the germline ends. Germline lookup yields CDR1 SGHTA and CDR2 FQGNSA. This CDR3 is 15 amino acids long. Here the CDR3 DNA reads TGTGCCAGCAGCCCTGAGCCCTCCCAATCCTACGAGCAGTACTTC. Its protein product is CASSPEPSQSYEQYF.

The chain recombines TRBV19 with TRBJ2-1; 7 nucleotides line up with TRBD1. Germline lookup yields CDR1 LNHDA and CDR2 SQIVND (reference sequence). V lost 7 bases, J lost 7 bases, and 4 bases stayed unmatched. The CDR3 sequence is 12 residues long. The CDR3: CASTRTGNEQFF. The CDR3 DNA reads as TGTGCCAGTACTCGGACAGGAAATGAGCAGTTCTTC.

This sequence joins TRBV7-3 and TRBJ2-5, with TRBD2 matching 13 bases. The CDR3 runs to 15 residues. Germline V lookup: CDR1 SGHTA, CDR2 FQGTGA. J gave up 4 bases and V 5 bases, and 4 bases lay outside the gene matches. CDR3 DNA: TGTGCCAGCAGCCCACTAGCGGGAGGGTTAGAGACCCAGTACTTC. It encodes CASSPLAGGLETQYF.

This clone has only a few counts. The rearrangement joins TRBV28 to TRBJ1-2, with D unresolved. V was clipped by 11 bases and J by 5 bases, with 12 bases between them. Germline V gene sequence: CDR1 MDHEN, CDR2 SYDVKM. This CDR3 has 11 amino acids. The CDR3 loop is CALGSRYGYTF. The CDR3, as DNA: TGTGCCCTGGGTTCTAGGTATGGCTACACCTTC.

This chain uses TRBV7-2 with TRBJ1-3; D is possibly TRBD1 (5 bases). The CDR3 has 14 residues. Germline V lookup: CDR1 SGHTA, CDR2 FQGNSA. V was cut by 3 bases and J by 4 bases, with 10 bases left in between. The CDR3 DNA reads as TGTGCCAGCAGCTTGACAGACGGGGGAAACACCATATATTTT. Its protein is CASSLTDGGNTIYF.

A word on this clone: Relative to the germline gene, one junction end is altered; a read error may explain this. The chain couples TRBV20-1 to TRBJ2-7, with D unclear. The CDR3 runs 8 residues. Germline CDR1 is DFQATT and CDR2 is SNEGSKA (reference sequence). CDR3 nucleotides: TGCAGTGCTAGAGATTCTGAGTTC. This gives the protein CSARDSEF.

The chain employs TRBV9 and TRBJ1-5; D possibly corresponds to TRBD1 (5 bases). The CDR3 is made up of 14 amino acids. Germline V lookup: CDR1 SGDLS, CDR2 YYNGEE. Trimming stripped 1 base from V and 1 base from J, with 6 bases between. As DNA, the CDR3 is TGTGCCAGCAGCGTATCAGGGAGCAATCAGCCCCAGCATTTT. It specifies CASSVSGSNQPQHF.

The chain recombines TRBV27 with TRBJ2-2, with 8 nucleotides matching TRBD2. This CDR3 comprises 16 residues. CDR1 MNHEY and CDR2 SMNVEV come from the germline V gene (reference sequence). The V and J ends lost 6 bases and 10 bases, in that order; junction bases with no gene match: 16. The CDR3 is CASRPETSVYREELFF. The CDR3 DNA is TGTGCCAGCAGGCCTGAGACTAGCGTATACCGGGAGGAGCTGTTTTTT.

This chain joins TRBV6-1 and TRBJ1-4, with a weak D call TRBD1 (5 bases). The CDR3 spans 14 residues. V gave up 4 bases and J gave up 5 bases, with 11 bases separating them. CDR1 MNHNS and CDR2 SASEGT come from the germline V gene. This chain's CDR3 is CASSAFRGNEKLFF. In DNA, the CDR3 is TGTGCCAGCAGTGCTTTTCGGGGGAATGAAAAACTGTTTTTT.

This rearrangement joins TRBV7-6 to TRBJ2-2; unclear D gene. This CDR3 spans 12 amino acids. Trimming stripped 2 bases from V and 7 bases from J, with 5 bases between. Germline V lookup: CDR1 SGHVS, CDR2 FNYEAQ. CDR3 in DNA: TGTGCCAGCAGCTTACGAGTCGGGGAGCTGTTTTTT. As protein: CASSLRVGELFF.

The chain links TRBV29-1 to TRBJ2-3; D possibly corresponds to TRBD1 (6 bases). The germline V gene encodes CDR1 SQVTM and CDR2 ANQGSEA. The CDR3 is 15 amino acids. Trimming stripped 6 bases from V and 1 base from J, with 17 bases between. This chain's CDR3 is CSVVDRMGGTDTQYF. As DNA, the CDR3 is TGCAGCGTGGTCGACAGGATGGGGGGCACAGATACGCAGTATTTT.

The rearrangement links TRBV7-9 to TRBJ2-7; D remains ambiguous. V was cut by 5 bases and J by 6 bases, with 20 bases left in between. The CDR3 is 15 residues long. Germline values: CDR1 SEHNR, CDR2 FQNEAQ (reference sequence). The CDR3 bases are TGTGCCAGCAGCCCCACGGTGGCCCCCGAGGCCGAGCAGTACTTC. It translates to CASSPTVAPEAEQYF. The full variable domain, with the rest looked up from reference TRBV7-9 and TRBJ2-7, is DTGVSQNPRHKITKRGQNVTFRCDPISEHNRLYWYRQTLGQGPEFLTYFQNEAQLEKSRLLSDRFSAERPKGSFSTLEIQRTEQGDSAMYLCASSPTVAPEAEQYFGPGTRLTVT.

The chain links TRBV6-5 to TRBJ2-1; tentative D call: TRBD2 (5 bases). The V gene's germline CDR1 is MNHEY and CDR2 SVGAGI. CDR3 length equals 13 residues. Trimming removed 5 bases from V and 4 bases from J, with 9 bases in between. CDR3 DNA: TGTGCCAGCAGTGCAACTAGTTACAATGAGCAGTTCTTC. Translated: CASSATSYNEQFF.

The chain combines TRBV19 with TRBJ1-1; D is ambiguous. The CDR3 is 16 residues long. Trimming took off 0 bases at V and 0 bases at J, with 11 bases between the two ends. CDR1 LNHDA and CDR2 SQIVND come from the germline V gene (reference sequence). The CDR3 reads CASSIDLAGMNTEAFF. DNA for the CDR3: TGTGCCAGTAGTATAGATCTTGCGGGGATGAACACTGAAGCTTTCTTT.

V and J are TRBV7-9 and TRBJ2-1; a possible D gene is TRBD2 (6 bases). Germline V gives CDR1 SEHNR, CDR2 FQNEAQ (reference sequence). CDR3 length equals 15 residues. V was pared by 1 base and J by 0 bases, with 7 bases between. CDR3 in amino acids: CASSLVLASYNEQFF. In DNA, the CDR3 is TGTGCCAGCAGCTTAGTACTAGCCTCCTACAATGAGCAGTTCTTC.

The V call is TRBV6-6, the J call TRBJ1-3, with D possibly matching TRBD1 (6 bases). V was trimmed by 10 bases and J by 2 bases, leaving 9 bases between them. The CDR3 consists of 12 residues. From germline, CDR1 is MNHNY and CDR2 SVGAGI (reference sequence). CDR3: CATRTAGNTIYF. The DNA of the CDR3 is TGTGCCACTAGGACAGCTGGAAACACCATATATTTT.

The chain couples TRBV6-6 to TRBJ2-7, with 7 positions matching TRBD1. V was clipped by 6 bases and J by 5 bases; unmatched bases: 10. Germline CDR1 reads MNHNY; CDR2 reads SVGAGI (reference sequence). CDR3 size: 14 residues. CDR3 loop: CASSLEQGTNEQYF. The CDR3, as DNA: TGTGCCAGCAGCTTAGAACAGGGGACCAACGAGCAGTACTTC.

The V call is TRBV11-3, the J call TRBJ1-1; D not resolved. V shed 2 bases and J shed 3 bases, with 7 bases lying between them. Germline V gives CDR1 SGHNT, CDR2 YENEEA. The CDR3 sequence is 13 residues long. The CDR3 loop is CASSLFQYTEAFF. CDR3 in DNA: TGTGCCAGCAGCTTATTTCAATACACTGAAGCTTTCTTT.

The chain links TRBV5-6 to TRBJ2-4, with 7 bases identical to TRBD1. This CDR3 region has 18 residues. Germline CDR1 and CDR2: SGHDT and YYEEEE. V trimming: 4 bases; J trimming: 0 bases; junction bases outside the gene matches: 13. The CDR3 DNA reads as TGTGCCAGCAGCGGAAGTCGACAGGGAGCTCTAGCCAAAAACATTCAGTACTTC. This codes for CASSGSRQGALAKNIQYF.

This rearrangement joins TRBV30 to TRBJ2-7; 10 nucleotides match TRBD1. The germline V gene has CDR1 GTSNPN and CDR2 SVGIG (reference sequence). The CDR3 length is 13 residues. The trim removed 4 bases at V and 6 bases at J, leaving 6 bases unmatched. The CDR3 nucleotides are TGTGCCTGGAAAGGGACAGGGGTTCGCGAGCAGTACTTC. It encodes CAWKGTGVREQYF.

The chain employs TRBV27 and TRBJ1-6; D is possibly TRBD1 (5 bases). The germline V and J ends were trimmed by 7 bases and 7 bases, with 17 bases remaining between them. In germline, CDR1 is MNHEY, CDR2 SMNVEV (reference sequence). This CDR3 has 15 residues. The CDR3 sequence: CASTLSRVMNSPLHF. The CDR3, as DNA: TGTGCCAGCACCTTGAGCAGGGTGATGAATTCACCCCTCCACTTT.

The rearrangement uses TRBV6-5 and TRBJ1-5, with D perhaps TRBD1 (6 bases). CDR1 is MNHEY, CDR2 SVGAGI, per germline. V dropped 6 bases and J dropped 6 bases, with 12 bases sitting between them. The CDR3 consists of 13 residues. The CDR3 DNA reads TGTGCCAGCAGCCCTCGGGGGGCTCAGCCCCAGCATTTT. Translated: CASSPRGAQPQHF.